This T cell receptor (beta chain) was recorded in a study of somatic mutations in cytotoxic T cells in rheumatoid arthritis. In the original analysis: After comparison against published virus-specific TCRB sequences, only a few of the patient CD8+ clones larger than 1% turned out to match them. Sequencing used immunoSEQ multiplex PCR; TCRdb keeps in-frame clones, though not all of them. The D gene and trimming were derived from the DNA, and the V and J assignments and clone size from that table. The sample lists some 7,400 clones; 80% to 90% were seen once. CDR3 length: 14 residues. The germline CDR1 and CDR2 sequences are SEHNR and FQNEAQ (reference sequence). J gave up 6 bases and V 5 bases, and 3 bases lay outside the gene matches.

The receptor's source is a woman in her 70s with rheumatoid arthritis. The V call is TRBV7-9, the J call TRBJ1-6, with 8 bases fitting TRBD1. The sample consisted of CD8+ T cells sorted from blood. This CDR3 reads CASSAGGVNSPLHF. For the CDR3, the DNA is TGTGCCAGCAGCGCAGGGGGCGTTAATTCACCCCTCCACTTT.